This TCR beta chain was recorded in a study of PD-1 blockade in classical Hodgkin lymphoma. Study results and caveats: What drove the repertoire differences, possibly disease activity or prior therapy, has not been defined. At C4D1, TCR diversity had climbed significantly for CD4+ cells, though not for CD8+ cells. Initiation of nivolumab under 1 year after ASCT led to exclusion of patients. Newly diagnosed patients reportedly had lower baseline TCR diversity than healthy donors.

A word on this clone: Antigen: not known.

Brentuximab vedotin exposure varied among the patients, all of whom had relapsed after autologous stem cell transplantation. Germline V gene sequence: CDR1 MDHEN, CDR2 SYDVKM. V was pared by 4 bases and J by 2 bases, with 9 bases between. CDR3 size: 14 residues. Repertoires were generated with immunoSEQ multiplex PCR, while TCRdb's copy carries only in-frame clones and drops some. The top ten hold 9.5% to 12% of the sample, which has about 40,000 clones, over 60% seen once. V is TRBV28 and J is TRBJ2-1; the D is unclear. The source is a human donor with classical Hodgkin lymphoma. Sample: peripheral blood mononuclear cells (PBMCs), taken at baseline. The CDR3 region is CASSYYQTYNEQFF. The DNA for the CDR3 is TGTGCCAGCAGTTACTATCAAACCTACAATGAGCAGTTCTTC.